This record looks at one T cell receptor (beta chain) sequence and its context. Its antigen is still unknown. No clone much larger than this one lies a single base away; base qualities are absent. Lesional scalp punch biopsies and peripheral blood were collected from alopecia areata patients. After PBMCs were isolated by density centrifugation and stained for CD3, CD4 and CD8, a FACSAria was used to sort CD4+ and CD8+ T cells. Alopecia areata patients who were not treated were recruited through a multicenter biomarker study. In roughly five patients from the biomarker study, the blood CD8+ T cells went through an additional sort into NKG2D-low and NKG2D-high fractions. Library preparation was by the immunoSEQ multiplex PCR assay. For TCR sequencing, RNA was extracted from every sample and reverse transcribed into cDNA to serve as template. First-strand cDNA was synthesized using SuperScript III with a 2:1 mix of oligo-dT and random hexamers. Amplification bias was assessed with a synthetic immune receptor repertoire, and residual bias was removed computationally. In the original analysis: Raw reads were preprocessed for error removal, and CDR3 was defined according to IMGT conventions as running from the conserved cysteine to phenylalanine. Clonality was calculated as 1 minus Shannon entropy normalized by log2 of the number of productive unique TCRs. Scalp TCRbeta sequences were cross-referenced with sorted blood CD4 and CD8 repertoires so that the CD4 or CD8 identity of scalp clones could be inferred. TCRdb provides this immuneACCESS table in a form limited to in-frame rearrangements. Some clones are lacking; in checked studies, under half of them reflect an unresolved V gene, and why the rest are absent is not known. V and J calls and clone size are as listed in that table; D and trimming were resolved from the DNA. The sample yields under 35,000 clones; about 83% were counted once. Around 19% of the sample is held by the ten biggest clonotypes.

These data belong to a study of CD8+ T cells in alopecia areata (dated by TCRdb to the late 2010s). In terms of the full investigation: High-throughput TCRbeta sequencing was used to examine T cell clonal expansion in alopecia areata in both the C3H/HeJ mouse model and human patients. On the human side, TCRbeta sequencing was run on scalp tissue and on sorted CD4+ and CD8+ peripheral blood T cells from healthy controls and from alopecia areata patients with either patchy or totalis/universalis disease. Scalp clonality was compared across normal scalp (n=4), patchy alopecia areata scalp (n=8), and alopecia totalis/universalis scalp (n=8). Amplification of TCRbeta CDR3 regions was done by immunoSEQ multiplex PCR using 35 Vbeta forward primers and 13 Jbeta reverse primers. The RNA source kit depended on sample type: the PAXgene miRNA kit for fixed scalp, the miRNeasy kit for PBMCs, and the RNeasy kit for mouse skin.

From the cysteine up to the phenylalanine, the CDR3 has a length of 16 residues. Only the CDR3 part of the read is kept: 48 bases, read in frame from the first base. V loses 3 bases, J loses 0 bases, and the germline ends lie 9 bases apart. According to the germline V gene, CDR1 reads MRHNA and CDR2 reads SNTAGT. General study outcomes and caveats: Lesional scalp, especially in alopecia totalis/universalis, showed higher clonality and more expanded CD8+ clones than normal scalp, suggesting antigenic drive. Scalp TCR repertoire analysis is complicated because resident alphabeta T cells in normal human skin are also sequenced, whereas mouse skin is dominated by gammadelta T cells. Shared TCR sequences between patients were less evident than in mice, which may be partly attributable to HLA diversity in the patient population.

The sequence joins TRBV6-4 to TRBJ2-6; a confident D gene designation cannot be given. This TCR was sampled from a human donor with alopecia areata. Material for sequencing was NKG2D-low CD8+ T cells sorted from blood. The cell subset or site label of this sample denotes: sorted CD8+ NKG2D-low blood T cells. The CDR3 protein is CASSEASTSGANVLTF. The DNA sequence is given as TGTGCCAGCAGTGAAGCTTCTACCTCTGGGGCCAACGTCCTGACTTTC.